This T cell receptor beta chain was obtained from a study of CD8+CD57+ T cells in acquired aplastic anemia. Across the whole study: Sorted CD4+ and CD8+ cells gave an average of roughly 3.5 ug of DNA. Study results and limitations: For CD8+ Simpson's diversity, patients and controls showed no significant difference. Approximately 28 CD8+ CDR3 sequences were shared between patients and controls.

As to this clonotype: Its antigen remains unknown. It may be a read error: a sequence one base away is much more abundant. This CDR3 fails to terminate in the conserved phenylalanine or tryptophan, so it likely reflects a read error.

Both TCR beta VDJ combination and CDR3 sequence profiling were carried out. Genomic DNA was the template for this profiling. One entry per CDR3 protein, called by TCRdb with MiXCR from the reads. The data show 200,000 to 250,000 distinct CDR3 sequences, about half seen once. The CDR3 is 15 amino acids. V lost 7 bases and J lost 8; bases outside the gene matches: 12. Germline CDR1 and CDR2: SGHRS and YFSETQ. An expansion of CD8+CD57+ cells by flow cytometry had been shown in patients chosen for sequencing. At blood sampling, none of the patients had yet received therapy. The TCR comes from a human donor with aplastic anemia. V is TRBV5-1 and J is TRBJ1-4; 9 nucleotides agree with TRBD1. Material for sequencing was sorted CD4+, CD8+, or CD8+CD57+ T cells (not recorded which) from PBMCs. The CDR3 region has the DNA TGCGCCAGCCGGAACTTGGGACAGGGCGGGGAAAAACTGTTTCTT. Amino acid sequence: CASRNLGQGGEKLFL.